The 3 T cell receptor beta chains reported below all come from one sample, sequenced in a study of T cells in Graves' hyperthyroidism and ophthalmopathy. RNA transcripts served as the template for amplifying TCR beta CDR3 regions. Primed by the HTBI set, a first-round RT-PCR was run on the TCR CDR3. TCRdb redid the calling of the multiplex PCR reads with MiXCR, one entry per CDR3 protein. The sample has about 400,000 distinct CDR3 sequences; roughly 14% are singletons. The sample comprised blood. These receptors all come from a woman under 30 with Graves' hyperthyroidism.

This clonotype was recorded a few times. The chain recombines TRBV7-9 with TRBJ1-2, with 7 bases identical to TRBD1. CDR1 is SEHNR, CDR2 FQNEAQ, per germline (reference sequence). The CDR3 sequence is 15 residues long. V lost 4 bases to trimming and J lost 6 bases; unmatched junction nucleotides: 11. Written as DNA, the CDR3 is TGTGCCAGCAGCTCCCTACCGGAGGGGGCTGATGGCTACACCTTC. Amino acids: CASSSLPEGADGYTF.

This clonotype was seen more than once but under ten times. The chain carries TRBV14 and TRBJ2-4; tentatively, D is TRBD1 (6 bases). CDR1 is SGHDN and CDR2 is FVKESK in the germline V gene. The CDR3 runs 17 residues. The V end lost 1 base, the J end lost 3 bases, and 16 bases lay between the germline ends. Here the CDR3 reads CASSQGQALGVKNIQYF. For the CDR3, the DNA is TGTGCCAGCAGCCAAGGACAGGCTCTAGGGGTCAAAAACATTCAGTACTTC. Full variable domain (remainder filled in from reference TRBV14 and TRBJ2-4): EAGVTQFPSHSVIEKGQTVTLRCDPISGHDNLYWYRRVMGKEIKFLLHFVKESKQDESGMPNNRFLAERTGGTYSTLKVQPAELEDSGVYFCASSQGQALGVKNIQYFGAGTRLSVL.

Relative to its sample, this clonotype is hyperexpanded. The V and J genes are TRBV3-1 and TRBJ2-2; the match to TRBD2 covers 10 bases. Germline V gene lookup returns CDR1 LGHDT and CDR2 YNNKEL (reference sequence). This CDR3 is 15 amino acids long. With 2 bases clipped from V and 7 bases from J, the junction kept 4 bases outside the gene matches. The CDR3 reads CASSQKAGGYGELFF. DNA for the CDR3: TGTGCCAGCAGCCAAAAAGCGGGAGGGTACGGGGAGCTGTTTTTT.